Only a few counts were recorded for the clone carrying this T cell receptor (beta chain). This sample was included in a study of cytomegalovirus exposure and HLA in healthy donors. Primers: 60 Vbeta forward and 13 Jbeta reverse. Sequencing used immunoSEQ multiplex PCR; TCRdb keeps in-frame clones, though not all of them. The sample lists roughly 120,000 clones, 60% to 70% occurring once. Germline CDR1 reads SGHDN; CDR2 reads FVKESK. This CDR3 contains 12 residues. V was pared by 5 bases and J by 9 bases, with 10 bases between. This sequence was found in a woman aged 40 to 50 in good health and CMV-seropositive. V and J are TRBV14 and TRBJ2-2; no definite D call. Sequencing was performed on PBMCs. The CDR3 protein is CASSTRIRELFF. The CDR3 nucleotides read TGTGCCAGCAGCACTCGAATAAGGGAGCTGTTTTTT. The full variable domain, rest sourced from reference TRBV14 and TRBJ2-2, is EAGVTQFPSHSVIEKGQTVTLRCDPISGHDNLYWYRRVMGKEIKFLLHFVKESKQDESGMPNNRFLAERTGGTYSTLKVQPAELEDSGVYFCASSTRIRELFFGEGSRLTVL.